One and the same sample provided the 8 T cell receptor beta chains below, sequenced in a study of tumor-infiltrating lymphocytes in localized non-small cell lung cancer. Sequencing was performed with immunoSEQ multiplex PCR; in TCRdb, only in-frame clones are kept and a portion is missing. The data hold roughly 8,400 clones, with roughly three quarters observed a single time. Sample: uninvolved lung tissue not adjacent to the tumor. The receptors shown here come from a human donor with non-small cell lung cancer.

The CDR3 sequence: CASSSLGLAGGETQYF. The CDR3 DNA follows: TGTGCCAGCAGCTCCCTGGGACTAGCGGGAGGTGAGACCCAGTACTTC. The rearrangement links TRBV7-8 to TRBJ2-5; 15 bases line up with TRBD2. This CDR3 has 16 amino acids. After removal of 4 bases from V and 5 bases from J, the junction contained 5 bases not matched to a gene. CDR1 and CDR2 (germline): SGHVS, FQNEAQ.

The chain combines TRBV7-6 with TRBJ1-2, with TRBD1 as a possible D gene (5 bases). CDR3 length: 13 amino acids. Per the germline V gene, CDR1 is SGHVS and CDR2 is FNYEAQ. The V gene lost 2 bases and the J gene lost 8 bases, with 12 bases spanning the gap. CDR3 sequence reads: CASSLSGEGGYTF. The CDR3 DNA sequence: TGTGCCAGCAGCTTATCGGGCGAGGGGGGCTACACCTTC.

The CDR3 loop is CASSLAGATYNEQFF. In DNA form, the CDR3 reads TGTGCCAGCAGCCTAGCGGGGGCAACATACAATGAGCAGTTCTTC. The rearrangement uses TRBV5-6 and TRBJ2-1, with TRBD2 matching 10 bases. The CDR3 totals 15 residues. J gave up 4 bases and V 4 bases, and 5 bases lay outside the gene matches. CDR1 is SGHDT, CDR2 YYEEEE, per germline.

The rearrangement uses TRBV5-6 and TRBJ1-2; D is ambiguous. The CDR3 runs 14 residues. Trimming left V 4 bases short and J 8 bases short, with 18 bases between. Germline V gene sequence: CDR1 SGHDT, CDR2 YYEEEE. CDR3 DNA sequence: TGTGCCAGCAGCCTACCCGACACGCCGCTCGGCTACACCTTC. Translation: CASSLPDTPLGYTF. Full variable domain (remainder filled in from reference TRBV5-6 and TRBJ1-2): DAGVTQSPTHLIKTRGQQVTLRCSPKSGHDTVSWYQQALGQGPQFIFQYYEEEERQRGNFPDRFSGHQFPNYSSELNVNALLLGDSALYLCASSLPDTPLGYTFGSGTRLTVV.

The chain combines TRBV28 with TRBJ2-5; D may match TRBD1 or TRBD2 (5 bases each). V shed 6 bases and J shed 2 bases, with 22 bases lying between them. Germline V gene data show CDR1 as MDHEN and CDR2 as SYDVKM. The CDR3 has 17 amino acids. CDR3 sequence: CASSLLTSGSGQETQYF. In DNA, the CDR3 is TGTGCCAGCAGCCTTTTGACTTCAGGGTCGGGGCAAGAGACCCAGTACTTC.

This clone has only a few counts. The chain couples TRBV27 to TRBJ2-7, with TRBD1 as a possible D gene (6 bases). Deletions cut 5 bases from V and 0 bases from J, with 11 bases between. CDR3 length: 14 amino acids. Germline-derived CDR1 and CDR2 are MNHEY and SMNVEV (reference sequence). For the CDR3, the DNA is TGTGCCAGCAGTAGGTGGGACACCTCCTACGAGCAGTACTTC. It yields the protein CASSRWDTSYEQYF.

The J gene is TRBJ1-1, the V gene TRBV5-4; 8 positions agree with TRBD1. The CDR3 is 14 amino acids. The germline V gene encodes CDR1 SGHNT and CDR2 YYREEE (reference sequence). Germline trimming cut 3 bases from V and 4 bases from J; bases unmatched to any gene: 5. The CDR3 spells CASSYRGSSTEAFF. As DNA, the CDR3 is TGTGCCAGCAGCTACAGGGGGTCGAGCACTGAAGCTTTCTTT.

As DNA, the CDR3 is TGCGCCAGCAGTGAAGGGTGGGACTCTAAACTGTTTTTT. This codes for CASSEGWDSKLFF. The genes are TRBV10-1 and TRBJ1-4, with a weak D call TRBD1 (5 bases). The CDR3 consists of 13 residues. V lost 3 bases to trimming and J lost 11 bases, with 13 bases between them. Germline assignment: CDR1 WNHNN and CDR2 SYGVQD (reference sequence).